The rows below give T cell receptor beta chains drawn from one sample of a study of cytomegalovirus exposure and HLA in healthy donors. Profiled with immunoSEQ multiplex PCR; TCRdb holds only in-frame clones, not every one. The sample has 75,000 to 85,000 clones, more than 75% seen once. Sample: PBMCs. All receptors derive from a man between 25 and 39 years old in good health and CMV-seronegative. CDR3s include the opening cysteine and the closing phenylalanine or tryptophan. The order of the fields is V gene, D gene, clone size, J gene, CDR3 protein, CDR3 DNA. The D gene is left open where the match is weak. For some rows the clone size is stated as once, few or many, or as a class when expanded; others skip it.

TRBV21-1	.	.	TRBJ2-7	CASSKVEGGVSYEQYF	TGTGCCAGCAGCAAAGTGGAGGGAGGGGTTTCCTACGAGCAGTACTTC
TRBV28	TRBD2	few	TRBJ2-1	CASSLTSGGINEQFF	TGTGCCAGCAGTTTGACTAGCGGGGGGATCAATGAGCAGTTCTTC
TRBV7-9	TRBD2	.	TRBJ2-5	CASSSARLAVLGWQETQYF	TGTGCCAGCAGCTCTGCAAGACTAGCGGTTTTAGGTTGGCAAGAGACCCAGTACTTC
TRBV18	.	.	TRBJ2-7	CASSPGGRYEQYF	TGTGCCAGCTCACCAGGGGGCAGGTACGAGCAGTACTTC
TRBV5-1	TRBD1	.	TRBJ2-7	CASCPGQGNYEQYF	TGCGCCAGCTGCCCAGGACAGGGAAACTACGAGCAGTACTTC
TRBV28	TRBD2	once	TRBJ2-7	CASSKSGTRLYEQYF	TGTGCCAGCAGTAAATCCGGGACTAGATTATACGAGCAGTACTTC
TRBV10-2	.	.	TRBJ1-2	CASSSDSGYGYTF	TGCGCCAGCTCCTCGGACTCGGGCTATGGCTACACCTTC
TRBV5-8	TRBD2	.	TRBJ2-3	CASSLQTSGEVTDTQYF	TGTGCCAGCAGCCTTCAGACTAGCGGAGAGGTCACAGATACGCAGTATTTT
TRBV7-9	TRBD1	.	TRBJ2-1	CASSPRPGTGFDEQFF	TGTGCCAGCAGCCCGCGGCCTGGGACAGGGTTTGATGAGCAGTTCTTC
TRBV11-2	.	.	TRBJ2-5	CASSTLQETQYF	TGTGCCAGCAGCACCCTACAAGAGACCCAGTACTTC
TRBV5-1	.	.	TRBJ1-3	CASSLDSSAGNTIYF	TGCGCCAGCAGCTTGGACAGTTCCGCTGGAAACACCATATATTTT
TRBV19	.	.	TRBJ2-1	CASRRVGEQFF	TGTGCCAGTAGACGGGTAGGTGAGCAGTTCTTC
TRBV19	.	.	TRBJ2-2	CASSPQMNTGELFF	TGTGCCAGTAGTCCACAGATGAACACCGGGGAGCTGTTTTTT
TRBV6-1	TRBD1	.	TRBJ1-2	CASSDSGGGYGYTF	TGTGCCAGCAGTGATTCAGGGGGCGGCTATGGCTACACCTTC
TRBV5-6	.	.	TRBJ2-3	CASSPRRGSADTQYF	TGTGCCAGCAGCCCGAGAAGGGGTTCGGCAGATACGCAGTATTTT
TRBV10-3	TRBD1	.	TRBJ2-2	CAMQTGPNTGELFF	TGTGCCATGCAGACAGGGCCGAACACCGGGGAGCTGTTTTTT
TRBV7-6	.	.	TRBJ1-5	CASSFNSNQPQHF	TGTGCCAGCAGCTTCAATAGCAATCAGCCCCAGCATTTT
TRBV27	.	.	TRBJ2-1	CASTYYNEQFF	TGTGCCAGCACCTATTACAATGAGCAGTTCTTC
TRBV19	TRBD1	.	TRBJ1-6	CASAGTGGSSPLHF	TGTGCCAGCGCGGGGACAGGGGGAAGTTCACCCCTCCACTTT
TRBV4-1	.	.	TRBJ2-1	CASSQEGSRADSYNEQFF	TGCGCCAGCAGCCAAGAAGGTAGCCGCGCCGACTCCTACAATGAGCAGTTCTTC
TRBV5-1	.	.	TRBJ1-1	CASSLAGALNTEAFF	TGCGCCAGCAGCTTGGCAGGGGCCCTGAACACTGAAGCTTTCTTT
TRBV11-3	.	.	TRBJ2-7	CASSLDRGRGEQYF	TGTGCCAGCAGCTTAGATCGAGGCAGGGGCGAGCAGTACTTC
TRBV27	.	.	TRBJ1-4	CASSQRAWEKLFF	TGTGCCAGCAGTCAGAGGGCGTGGGAAAAACTGTTTTTT
TRBV19	TRBD2	.	TRBJ2-1	CASSRTSGYNEQFF	TGTGCCAGTAGCAGGACTAGCGGCTACAATGAGCAGTTCTTC
TRBV7-9	TRBD1	few	TRBJ2-7	CASMPDRGTYEQYF	TGTGCCAGCATGCCGGACAGGGGGACCTACGAGCAGTACTTC
TRBV29-1	TRBD1	once	TRBJ2-2	CSGDRGGTGELFF	TGCAGCGGAGACAGGGGTGGAACCGGGGAGCTGTTTTTT
TRBV27	TRBD1	.	TRBJ1-1	CASSPLTGWNTEAFF	TGTGCCAGCAGCCCCTTGACAGGGTGGAACACTGAAGCTTTCTTT
TRBV6-1	.	.	TRBJ1-5	CASSDRGSVYPQHF	TGTGCCAGCAGTGACAGGGGCAGTGTCTATCCCCAGCATTTT
TRBV7-2	.	.	TRBJ1-1	CASSLAGFEAGAFF	TGTGCCAGCAGCTTAGCCGGTTTTGAGGCGGGAGCTTTCTTT
TRBV27	.	.	TRBJ2-3	CASSRHETGGDTQYF	TGTGCCAGCAGCCGCCATGAGACAGGTGGTGATACGCAGTATTTT
TRBV6-4	.	few	TRBJ2-3	CASSVASDGTDTQYF	TGTGCCAGCAGCGTGGCGAGCGACGGCACAGATACGCAGTATTTT
TRBV11-3	TRBD1	.	TRBJ2-1	CASSSRQGYNEQFF	TGTGCCAGCAGCTCCAGACAGGGGTACAATGAGCAGTTCTTC